This TCR beta chain originates from a study of pediatric ulcerative colitis. General observations from the study: Clonal expansions reduced rectal repertoire diversity in acute severe colitis. Blood-rectal clonal overlap within each person was significantly higher in ulcerative colitis patients than controls. Rectal pinch biopsies may include blood-derived T cells.

Profiling relied on immunoSEQ multiplex PCR, and the TCRdb table lists in-frame clones only, not all of them. The table has over 10,000 clones, 75% to 80% seen once. Comment on this clone: Its target is unknown.

The rectum was sampled with one to two pinch biopsies at colonoscopy. Controls had colonoscopy for suspected IBD, with normal endoscopy and no IBD the following year. V was clipped by 4 bases and J by 11 bases, with 21 bases between them. The CDR3 loop spans 15 amino acids. Germline V gives CDR1 SGHTA, CDR2 FQGNSA. V is TRBV7-2 and J is TRBJ2-1, with a possible D match to TRBD2 (5 bases). Input material: gut tissue. This receptor was obtained from a boy aged 5-17 years who was a control in a study of pediatric ulcerative colitis. The CDR3 is CASSSRERITMKQFF. The DNA of the CDR3 is TGTGCCAGCAGCTCCCGTGAGCGGATTACAATGAAGCAGTTCTTC.